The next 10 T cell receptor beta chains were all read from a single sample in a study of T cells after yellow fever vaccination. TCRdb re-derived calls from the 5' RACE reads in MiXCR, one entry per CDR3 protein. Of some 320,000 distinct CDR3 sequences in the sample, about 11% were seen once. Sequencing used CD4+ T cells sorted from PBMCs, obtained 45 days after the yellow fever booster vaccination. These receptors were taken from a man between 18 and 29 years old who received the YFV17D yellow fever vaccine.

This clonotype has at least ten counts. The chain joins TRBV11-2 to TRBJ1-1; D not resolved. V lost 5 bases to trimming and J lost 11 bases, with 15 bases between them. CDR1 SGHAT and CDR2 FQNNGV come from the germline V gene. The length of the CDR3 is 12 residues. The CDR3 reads CASSPRFYGAFF. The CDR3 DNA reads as TGTGCCAGCAGCCCCCGCTTTTATGGCGCTTTCTTT.

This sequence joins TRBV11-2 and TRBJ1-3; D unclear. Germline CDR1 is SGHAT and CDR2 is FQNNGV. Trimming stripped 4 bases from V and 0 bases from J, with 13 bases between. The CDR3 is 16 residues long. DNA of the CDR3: TGTGCCAGCAGCTCAAAACCCATAAGCTCTGGAAACACCATATATTTT. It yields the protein CASSSKPISSGNTIYF.

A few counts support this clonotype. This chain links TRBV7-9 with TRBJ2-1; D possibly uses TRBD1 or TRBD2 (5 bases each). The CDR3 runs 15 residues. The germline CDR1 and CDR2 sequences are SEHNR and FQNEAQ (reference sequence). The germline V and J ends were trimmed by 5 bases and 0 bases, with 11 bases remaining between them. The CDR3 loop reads CASSGWGSSYNEQFF. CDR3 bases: TGTGCCAGCAGCGGATGGGGGAGCTCCTACAATGAGCAGTTCTTC.

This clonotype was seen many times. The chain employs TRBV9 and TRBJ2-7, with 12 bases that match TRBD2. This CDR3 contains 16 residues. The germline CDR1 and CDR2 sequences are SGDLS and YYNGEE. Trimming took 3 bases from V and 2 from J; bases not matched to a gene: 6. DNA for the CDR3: TGTGCCAGCAGCGCGACTAGCGGGGGACGCCCCTACGAGCAGTACTTC. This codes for CASSATSGGRPYEQYF. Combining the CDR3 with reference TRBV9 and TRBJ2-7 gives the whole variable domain DSGVTQTPKHLITATGQRVTLRCSPRSGDLSVYWYQQSLDQGLQFLIQYYNGEERAKGNILERFSAQQFPDLHSELNLSSLELGDSALYFCASSATSGGRPYEQYFGPGTRLTVT.

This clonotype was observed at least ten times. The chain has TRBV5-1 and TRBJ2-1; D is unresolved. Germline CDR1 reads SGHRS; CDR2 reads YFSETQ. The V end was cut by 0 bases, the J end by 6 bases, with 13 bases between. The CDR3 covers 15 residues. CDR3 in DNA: TGCGCCAGCAGCTTGGAGGTATTGACGGCCAATGAGCAGTTCTTC. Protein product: CASSLEVLTANEQFF.

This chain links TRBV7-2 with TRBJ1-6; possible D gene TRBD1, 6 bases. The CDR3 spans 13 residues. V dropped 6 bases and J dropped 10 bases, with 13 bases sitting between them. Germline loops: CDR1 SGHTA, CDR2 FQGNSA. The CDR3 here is CASSKGGGSPLHF. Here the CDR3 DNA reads TGTGCCAGCAGTAAAGGAGGGGGATCACCCCTCCACTTT.

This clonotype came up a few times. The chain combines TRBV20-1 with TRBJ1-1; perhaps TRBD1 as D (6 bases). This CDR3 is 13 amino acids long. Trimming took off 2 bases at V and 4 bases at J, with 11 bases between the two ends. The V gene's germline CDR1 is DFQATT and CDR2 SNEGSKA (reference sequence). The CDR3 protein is CSARFPGVTEAFF. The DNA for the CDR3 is TGCAGTGCTAGATTCCCAGGGGTCACTGAAGCTTTCTTT.

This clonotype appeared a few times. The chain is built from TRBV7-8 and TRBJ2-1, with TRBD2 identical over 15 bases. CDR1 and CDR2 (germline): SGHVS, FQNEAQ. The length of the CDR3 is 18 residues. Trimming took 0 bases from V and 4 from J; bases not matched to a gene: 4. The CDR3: CASSLAGTSGGIYNEQFF. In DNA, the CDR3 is TGTGCCAGCAGCTTAGCGGGGACTAGCGGGGGGATTTACAATGAGCAGTTCTTC.

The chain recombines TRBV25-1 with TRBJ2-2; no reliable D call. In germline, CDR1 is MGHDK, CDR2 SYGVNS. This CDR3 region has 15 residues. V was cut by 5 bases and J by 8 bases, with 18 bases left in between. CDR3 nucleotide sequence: TGTGCCAGCAGTCAAATCGGACCTTTCCGGGGGGAGCTGTTTTTT. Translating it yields CASSQIGPFRGELFF.

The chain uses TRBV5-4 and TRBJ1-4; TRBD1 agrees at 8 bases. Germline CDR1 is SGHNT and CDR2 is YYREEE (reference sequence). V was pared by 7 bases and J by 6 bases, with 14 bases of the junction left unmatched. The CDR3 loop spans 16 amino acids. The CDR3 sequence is CASSKKGGQADEKLFF. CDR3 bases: TGTGCCAGCTCCAAAAAGGGGGGACAGGCGGATGAAAAACTGTTTTTT.